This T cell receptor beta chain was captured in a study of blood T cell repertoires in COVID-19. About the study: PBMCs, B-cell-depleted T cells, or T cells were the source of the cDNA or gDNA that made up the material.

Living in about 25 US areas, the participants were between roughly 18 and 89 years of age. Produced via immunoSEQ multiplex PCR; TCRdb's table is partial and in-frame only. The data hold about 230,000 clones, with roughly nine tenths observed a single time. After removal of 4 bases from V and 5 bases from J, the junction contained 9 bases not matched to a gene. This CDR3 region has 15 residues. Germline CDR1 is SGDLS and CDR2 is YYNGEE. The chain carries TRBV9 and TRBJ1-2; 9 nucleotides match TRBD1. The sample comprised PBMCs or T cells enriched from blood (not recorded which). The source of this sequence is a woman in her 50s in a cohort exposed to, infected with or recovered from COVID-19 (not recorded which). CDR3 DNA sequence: TGTGCCAGCAGCTCAAGGACAGGGGAAGCTTATGGCTACACCTTC. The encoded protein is CASSSRTGEAYGYTF.